The clone carrying this TCR beta chain was observed at least ten times. The data derive from a study of early T cells in non-severe SARS-CoV-2 infection. TCRdb analysed the 5' RACE reads with MiXCR anew, one entry per CDR3 protein. Here the sample spans tens of thousands of distinct CDR3 sequences, roughly 5.4% being singletons. Germline CDR1 and CDR2: LNHNV and YYDKDF (reference sequence). This CDR3 contains 12 residues. The germline V and J ends were trimmed by 3 bases and 8 bases, with 8 bases remaining between them. This chain links TRBV15 with TRBJ2-1; D remains unclear. The sample taken for sequencing was whole blood. The sequence derives from an adult who was a healthcare worker with PCR-confirmed SARS-CoV-2 infection or an uninfected control (not recorded which). The CDR3 DNA reads TGTGCCACCAGCAGTAAGGTCGATGAGCAGTTCTTC. It yields the protein CATSSKVDEQFF.